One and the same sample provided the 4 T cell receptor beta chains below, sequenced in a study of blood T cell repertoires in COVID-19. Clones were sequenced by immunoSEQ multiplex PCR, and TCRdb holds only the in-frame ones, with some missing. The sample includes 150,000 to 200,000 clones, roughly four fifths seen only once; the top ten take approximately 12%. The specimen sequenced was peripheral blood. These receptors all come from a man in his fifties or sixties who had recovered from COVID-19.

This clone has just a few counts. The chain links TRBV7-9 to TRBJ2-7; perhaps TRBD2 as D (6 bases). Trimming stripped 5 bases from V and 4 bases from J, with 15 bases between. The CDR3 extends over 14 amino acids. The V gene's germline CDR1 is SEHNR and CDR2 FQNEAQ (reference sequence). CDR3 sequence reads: CASSTTGTRYEQYF. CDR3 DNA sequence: TGTGCCAGCAGCACTACGGGGACTCGATACGAGCAGTACTTC.

The CDR3 DNA is TGTGCCAGCAGTTACCGGGACAGACCCCTCAATTCACCCCTCCACTTT. Its protein product is CASSYRDRPLNSPLHF. The gene calls are TRBV27 and TRBJ1-6; 7 bases agree with TRBD1. The CDR3 consists of 16 residues. V was clipped by 4 bases and J by 7 bases; unmatched bases: 10. The germline V gene encodes CDR1 MNHEY and CDR2 SMNVEV (reference sequence).

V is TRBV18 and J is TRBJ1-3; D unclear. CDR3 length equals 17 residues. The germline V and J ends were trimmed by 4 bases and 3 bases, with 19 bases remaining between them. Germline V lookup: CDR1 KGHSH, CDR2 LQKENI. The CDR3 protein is CASSLSAPRAIGNTIYF. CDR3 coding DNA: TGTGCCAGCTCACTGTCAGCCCCGCGGGCTATTGGAAACACCATATATTTT.

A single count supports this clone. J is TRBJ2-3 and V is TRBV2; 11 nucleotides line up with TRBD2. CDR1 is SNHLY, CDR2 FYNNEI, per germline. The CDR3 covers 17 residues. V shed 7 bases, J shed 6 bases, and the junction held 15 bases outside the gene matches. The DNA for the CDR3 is TGTGCCAGCAAAAAACTAGCGGGAGAAGGTCCTGGGGATACGCAGTATTTT. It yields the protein CASKKLAGEGPGDTQYF. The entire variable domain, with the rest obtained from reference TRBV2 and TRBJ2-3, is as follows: EPEVTQTPSHQVTQMGQEVILRCVPISNHLYFYWYRQILGQKVEFLVSFYNNEISEKSEIFDDQFSVERPDGSNFTLKIRSTKLEDSAMYFCASKKLAGEGPGDTQYFGPGTRLTVL.